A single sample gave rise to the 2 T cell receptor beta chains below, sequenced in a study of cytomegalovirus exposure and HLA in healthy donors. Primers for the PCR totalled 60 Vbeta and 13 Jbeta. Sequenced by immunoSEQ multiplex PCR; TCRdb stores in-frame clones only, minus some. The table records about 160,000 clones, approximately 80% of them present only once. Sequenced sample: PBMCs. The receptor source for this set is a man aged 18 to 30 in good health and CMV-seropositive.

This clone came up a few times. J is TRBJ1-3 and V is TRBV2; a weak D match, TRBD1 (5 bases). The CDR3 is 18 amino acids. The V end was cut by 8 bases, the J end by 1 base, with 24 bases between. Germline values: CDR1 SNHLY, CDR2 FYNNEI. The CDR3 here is CASFWAVLQEGSGNTIYF. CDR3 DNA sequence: TGTGCCAGCTTCTGGGCCGTCCTACAGGAAGGATCTGGAAACACCATATATTTT.

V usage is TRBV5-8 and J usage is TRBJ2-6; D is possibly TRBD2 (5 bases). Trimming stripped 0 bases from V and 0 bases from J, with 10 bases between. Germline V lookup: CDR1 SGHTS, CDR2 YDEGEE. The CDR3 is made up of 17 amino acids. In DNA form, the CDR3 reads TGTGCCAGCAGCTTGGTAGCGAGTAACTCTGGGGCCAACGTCCTGACTTTC. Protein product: CASSLVASNSGANVLTF.